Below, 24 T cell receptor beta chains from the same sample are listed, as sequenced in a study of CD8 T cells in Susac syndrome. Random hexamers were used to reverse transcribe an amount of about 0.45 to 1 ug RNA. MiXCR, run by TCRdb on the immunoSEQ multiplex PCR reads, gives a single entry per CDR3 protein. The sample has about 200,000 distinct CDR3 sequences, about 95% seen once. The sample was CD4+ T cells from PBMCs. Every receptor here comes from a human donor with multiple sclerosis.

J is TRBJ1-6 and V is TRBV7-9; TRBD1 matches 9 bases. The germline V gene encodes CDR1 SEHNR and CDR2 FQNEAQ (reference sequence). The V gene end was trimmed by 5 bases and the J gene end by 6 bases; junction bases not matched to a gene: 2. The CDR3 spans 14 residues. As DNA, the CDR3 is TGTGCCAGCAGCCGGGACAGGGCTAATTCACCCCTCCACTTT. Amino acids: CASSRDRANSPLHF.

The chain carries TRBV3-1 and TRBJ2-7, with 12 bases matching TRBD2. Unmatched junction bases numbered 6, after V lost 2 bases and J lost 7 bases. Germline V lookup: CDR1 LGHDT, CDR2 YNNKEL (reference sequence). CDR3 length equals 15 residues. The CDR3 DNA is TGTGCCAGCAGCCAACTAGCGGGAGGGCCGGGTGAGCAGTACTTC. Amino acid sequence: CASSQLAGGPGEQYF.

For the CDR3, the DNA is TGTGCCAGCAGTTACTCGGAGGGCAATCAGCCCCAGCATTTT. Encoded protein: CASSYSEGNQPQHF. The chain recombines TRBV6-5 with TRBJ1-5, with D unresolved. V gave up 0 bases and J gave up 2 bases, with 5 bases separating them. Germline CDR1 and CDR2: MNHEY and SVGAGI. The CDR3 totals 14 residues.

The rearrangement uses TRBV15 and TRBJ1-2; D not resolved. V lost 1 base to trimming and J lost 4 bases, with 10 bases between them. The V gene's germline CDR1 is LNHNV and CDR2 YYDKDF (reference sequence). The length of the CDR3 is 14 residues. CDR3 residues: CATSRAQRIYGYTF. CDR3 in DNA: TGTGCCACCAGCAGAGCACAACGCATCTATGGCTACACCTTC.

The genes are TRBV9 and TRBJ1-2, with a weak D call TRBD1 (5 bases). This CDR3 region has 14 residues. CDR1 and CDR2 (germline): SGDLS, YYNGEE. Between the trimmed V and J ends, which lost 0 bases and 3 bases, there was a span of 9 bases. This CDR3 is CASSVVGADYGYTF. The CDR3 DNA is TGTGCCAGCAGCGTAGTAGGGGCCGACTATGGCTACACCTTC.

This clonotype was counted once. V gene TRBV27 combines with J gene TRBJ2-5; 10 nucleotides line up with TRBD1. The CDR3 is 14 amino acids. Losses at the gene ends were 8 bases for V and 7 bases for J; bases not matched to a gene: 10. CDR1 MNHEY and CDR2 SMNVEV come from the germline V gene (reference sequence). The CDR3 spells CASRRDRGDRTQYF. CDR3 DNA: TGTGCCAGCCGCCGGGACAGGGGAGATCGGACCCAGTACTTC.

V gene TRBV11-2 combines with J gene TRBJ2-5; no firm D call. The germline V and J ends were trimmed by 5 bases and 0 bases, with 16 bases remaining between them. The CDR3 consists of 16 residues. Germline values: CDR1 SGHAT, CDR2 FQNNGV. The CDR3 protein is CASSPRLDRYQETQYF. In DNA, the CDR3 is TGTGCCAGCAGCCCACGTTTAGACCGGTACCAAGAGACCCAGTACTTC.

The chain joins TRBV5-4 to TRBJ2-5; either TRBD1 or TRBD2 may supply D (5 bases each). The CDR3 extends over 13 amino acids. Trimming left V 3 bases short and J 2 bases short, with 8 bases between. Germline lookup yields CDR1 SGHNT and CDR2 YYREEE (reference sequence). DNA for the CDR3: TGTGCCAGCAGCTCGGGACGGCAAGAGACCCAGTACTTC. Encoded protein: CASSSGRQETQYF.

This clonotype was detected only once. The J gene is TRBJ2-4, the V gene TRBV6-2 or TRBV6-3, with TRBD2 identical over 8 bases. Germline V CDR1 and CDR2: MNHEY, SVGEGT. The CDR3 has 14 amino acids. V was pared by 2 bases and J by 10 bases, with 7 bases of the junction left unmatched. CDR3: CASSYLRGARIQYF. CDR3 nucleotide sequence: TGTGCCAGCAGTTACCTGCGGGGGGCCAGGATTCAGTACTTC.

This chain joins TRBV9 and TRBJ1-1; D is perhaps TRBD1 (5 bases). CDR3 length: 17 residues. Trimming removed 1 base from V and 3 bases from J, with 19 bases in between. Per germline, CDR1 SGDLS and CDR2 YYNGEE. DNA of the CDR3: TGTGCCAGCAGCGTAACGGTCCCAGGGTTCGGGGACACTGAAGCTTTCTTT. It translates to CASSVTVPGFGDTEAFF.

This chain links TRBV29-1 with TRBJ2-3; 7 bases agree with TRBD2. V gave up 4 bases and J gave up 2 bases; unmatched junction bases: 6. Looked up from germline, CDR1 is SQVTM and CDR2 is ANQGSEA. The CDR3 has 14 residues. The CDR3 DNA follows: TGCAGCGTTGTTAGGCGGGACTACACAGATACGCAGTATTTT. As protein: CSVVRRDYTDTQYF.

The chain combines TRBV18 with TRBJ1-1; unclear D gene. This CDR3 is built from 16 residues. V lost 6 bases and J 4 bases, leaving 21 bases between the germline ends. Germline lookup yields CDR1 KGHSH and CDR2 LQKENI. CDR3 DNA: TGTGCCAGCTCCCCAGAATTAGGGCGCATCCCCACTGAAGCTTTCTTT. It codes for CASSPELGRIPTEAFF.

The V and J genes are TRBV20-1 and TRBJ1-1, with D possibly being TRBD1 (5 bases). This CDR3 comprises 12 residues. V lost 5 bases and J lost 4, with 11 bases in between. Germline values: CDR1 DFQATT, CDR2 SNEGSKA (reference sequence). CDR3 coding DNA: TGCAGTGCTGCCCGGGGGACCACTGAAGCTTTCTTT. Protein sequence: CSAARGTTEAFF.

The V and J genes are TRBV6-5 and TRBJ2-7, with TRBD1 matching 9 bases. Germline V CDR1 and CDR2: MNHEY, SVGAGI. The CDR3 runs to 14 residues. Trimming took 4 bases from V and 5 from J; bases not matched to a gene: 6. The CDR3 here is CASSSWDRAHEQYF. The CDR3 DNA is TGTGCCAGCAGTTCCTGGGACAGGGCCCACGAGCAGTACTTC.

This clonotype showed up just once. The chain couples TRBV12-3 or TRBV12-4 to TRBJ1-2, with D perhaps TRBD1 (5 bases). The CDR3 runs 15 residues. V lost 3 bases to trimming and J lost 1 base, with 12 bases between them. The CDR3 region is CASSFLNRNNYGYTF. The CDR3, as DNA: TGTGCCAGCAGTTTCTTAAACAGGAATAACTATGGCTACACCTTC.

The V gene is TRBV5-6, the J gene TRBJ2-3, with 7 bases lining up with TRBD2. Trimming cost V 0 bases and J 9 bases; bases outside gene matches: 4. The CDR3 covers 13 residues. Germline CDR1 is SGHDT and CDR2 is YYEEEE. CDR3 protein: CASSLVGSGTQYF. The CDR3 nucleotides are TGTGCCAGCAGCTTGGTTGGTAGCGGGACGCAGTATTTT.

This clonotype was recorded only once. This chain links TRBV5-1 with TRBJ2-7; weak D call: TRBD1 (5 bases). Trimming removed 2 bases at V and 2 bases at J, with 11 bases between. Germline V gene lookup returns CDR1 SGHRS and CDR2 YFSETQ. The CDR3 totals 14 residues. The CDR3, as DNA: TGCGCCAGCAGCTTTGACAGACCCACCTACGAGCAGTACTTC. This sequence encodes CASSFDRPTYEQYF.

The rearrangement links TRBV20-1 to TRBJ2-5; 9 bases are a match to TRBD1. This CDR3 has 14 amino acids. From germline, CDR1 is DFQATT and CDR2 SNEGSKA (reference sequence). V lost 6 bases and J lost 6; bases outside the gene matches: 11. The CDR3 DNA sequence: TGCAGTGCCGCCGGGACAGGGTGGGAAAAGACCCAGTACTTC. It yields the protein CSAAGTGWEKTQYF.

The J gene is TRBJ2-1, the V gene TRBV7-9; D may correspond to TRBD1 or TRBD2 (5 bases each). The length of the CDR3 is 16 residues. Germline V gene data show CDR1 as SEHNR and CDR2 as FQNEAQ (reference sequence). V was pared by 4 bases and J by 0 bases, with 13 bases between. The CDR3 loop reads CASSSFGGRSYNEQFF. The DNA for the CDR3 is TGTGCCAGCAGCTCCTTTGGGGGACGCTCCTACAATGAGCAGTTCTTC. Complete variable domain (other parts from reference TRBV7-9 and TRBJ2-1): DTGVSQNPRHKITKRGQNVTFRCDPISEHNRLYWYRQTLGQGPEFLTYFQNEAQLEKSRLLSDRFSAERPKGSFSTLEIQRTEQGDSAMYLCASSSFGGRSYNEQFFGPGTRLTVL.

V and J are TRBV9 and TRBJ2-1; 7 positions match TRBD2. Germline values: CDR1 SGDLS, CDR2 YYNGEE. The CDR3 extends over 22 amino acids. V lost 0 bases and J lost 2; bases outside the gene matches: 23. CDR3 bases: TGTGCCAGCAGCGTAGGAGGCGCGGACGGGAGGAGTATGCGAGCGACCTACAATGAGCAGTTCTTC. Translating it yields CASSVGGADGRSMRATYNEQFF.

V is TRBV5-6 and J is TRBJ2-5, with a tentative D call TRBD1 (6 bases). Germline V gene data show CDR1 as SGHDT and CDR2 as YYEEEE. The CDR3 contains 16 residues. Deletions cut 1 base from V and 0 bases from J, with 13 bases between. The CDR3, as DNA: TGTGCCAGCAGCTTGAATTACTACAGGGACCAAGAGACCCAGTACTTC. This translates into CASSLNYYRDQETQYF. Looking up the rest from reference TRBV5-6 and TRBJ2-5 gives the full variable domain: DAGVTQSPTHLIKTRGQQVTLRCSPKSGHDTVSWYQQALGQGPQFIFQYYEEEERQRGNFPDRFSGHQFPNYSSELNVNALLLGDSALYLCASSLNYYRDQETQYFGPGTRLLVL.

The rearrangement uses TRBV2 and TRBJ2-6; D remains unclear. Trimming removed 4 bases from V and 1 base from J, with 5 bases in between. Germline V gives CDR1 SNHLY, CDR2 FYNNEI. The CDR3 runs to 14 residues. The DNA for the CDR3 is TGTGCCAGCAGTGTCCGGTCTGGGGCCAACGTCCTGACTTTC. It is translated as CASSVRSGANVLTF.

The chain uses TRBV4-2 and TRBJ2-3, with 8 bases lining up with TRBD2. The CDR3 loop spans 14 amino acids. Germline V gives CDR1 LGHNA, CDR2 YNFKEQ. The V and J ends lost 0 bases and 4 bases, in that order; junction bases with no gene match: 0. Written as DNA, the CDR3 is TGTGCCAGCAGCCAAGAGCGGGAGGCAGATACGCAGTATTTT. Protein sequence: CASSQEREADTQYF.

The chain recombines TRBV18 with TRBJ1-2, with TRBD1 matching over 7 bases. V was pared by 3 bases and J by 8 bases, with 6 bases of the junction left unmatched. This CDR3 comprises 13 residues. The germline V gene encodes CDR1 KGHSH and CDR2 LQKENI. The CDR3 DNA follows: TGTGCCAGCTCACCTTCGACAGGGACAGGCTACACCTTC. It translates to CASSPSTGTGYTF.